This paragraph reports one TCR beta chain. Repertoires were generated with immunoSEQ multiplex PCR, while TCRdb's copy carries only in-frame clones and drops some. Of about 310,000 clones detected, approximately 87% appear once; the ten largest clones hold 7.8%. Trimming took 6 bases from V and 8 from J, leaving 19 bases between them. Germline values: CDR1 ENHRY, CDR2 SYGVKD. The CDR3 spans 14 residues. These data belong to a study of blood T cell repertoires in COVID-19. The sample consisted of peripheral blood. The V call is TRBV10-3, the J call TRBJ1-2; unclear D gene. This TCR derives from a woman between 45 and 65 years old who had recovered from COVID-19. CDR3 DNA: TGTGCCATCAGCCCTTTGGCTTTGGAGGCAGGCTACACCTTC. It is translated as CAISPLALEAGYTF.